This TCR beta chain was retrieved from a study of shared clonotypes between healthy human individuals. This CDR3 spans 13 amino acids. The V gene end was trimmed by 2 bases and the J gene end by 7 bases; junction bases not matched to a gene: 1. In germline, CDR1 is MNHEY, CDR2 SMNVEV (reference sequence). Concerning this clone: The sample has other DNA sequences that encode this CDR3 too.

CD45RO-negative cells were positively selected for CCR7, leaving out terminally differentiated effector memory CD45RA+ cells. Sequenced by immunoSEQ multiplex PCR; TCRdb stores in-frame clones only, minus some. This sample has about 2 million clones; less than 95% occur once, and the top ten carry 1.1%. This TCR derives from a man in his late teens or twenties in good health. The rearrangement uses TRBV27 and TRBJ2-1; 8 bases agree with TRBD1. Sequences were obtained from naive CD8+ T cells sorted from blood. DNA of the CDR3: TGTGCCAGCAGTTTAACAGGGGGAAATGAGCAGTTCTTC. It yields the protein CASSLTGGNEQFF.